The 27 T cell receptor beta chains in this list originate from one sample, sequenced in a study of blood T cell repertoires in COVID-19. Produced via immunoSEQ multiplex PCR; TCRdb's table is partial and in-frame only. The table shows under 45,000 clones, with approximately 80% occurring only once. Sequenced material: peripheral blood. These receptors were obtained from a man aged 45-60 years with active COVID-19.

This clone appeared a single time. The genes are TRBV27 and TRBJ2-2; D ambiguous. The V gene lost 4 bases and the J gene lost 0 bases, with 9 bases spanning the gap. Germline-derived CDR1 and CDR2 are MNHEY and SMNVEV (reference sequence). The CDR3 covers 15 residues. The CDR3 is CASSSGYANTGELFF. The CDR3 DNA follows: TGTGCCAGCAGTTCCGGGTACGCGAACACCGGGGAGCTGTTTTTT.

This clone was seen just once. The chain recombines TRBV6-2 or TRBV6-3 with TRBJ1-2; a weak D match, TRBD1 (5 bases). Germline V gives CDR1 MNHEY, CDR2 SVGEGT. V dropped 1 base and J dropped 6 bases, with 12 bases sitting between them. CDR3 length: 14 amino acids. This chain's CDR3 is CASSYLGHQDGYTF. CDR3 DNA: TGTGCCAGCAGTTACTTAGGACATCAGGATGGCTACACCTTC.

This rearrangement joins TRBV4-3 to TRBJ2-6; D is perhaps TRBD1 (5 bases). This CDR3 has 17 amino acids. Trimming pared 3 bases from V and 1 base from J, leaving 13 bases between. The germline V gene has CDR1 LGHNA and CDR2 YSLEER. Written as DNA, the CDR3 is TGCGCCAGCAGCCAGGCAGGGCTGGTTTCTGGGGCCAACGTCCTGACTTTC. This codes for CASSQAGLVSGANVLTF.

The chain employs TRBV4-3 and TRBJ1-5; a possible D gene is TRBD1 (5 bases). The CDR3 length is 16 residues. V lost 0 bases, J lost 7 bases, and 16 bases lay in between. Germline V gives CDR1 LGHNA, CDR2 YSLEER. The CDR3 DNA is TGCGCCAGCAGCCAAGATTTATCCCCCGGGGGGCAGCCCCAGCATTTT. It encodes CASSQDLSPGGQPQHF.

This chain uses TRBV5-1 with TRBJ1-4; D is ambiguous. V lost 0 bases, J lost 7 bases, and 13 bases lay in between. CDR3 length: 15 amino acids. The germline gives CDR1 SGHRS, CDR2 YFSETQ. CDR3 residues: CASSLEFRASEKLFF. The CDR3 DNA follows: TGCGCCAGCAGCTTGGAGTTTCGTGCGAGTGAAAAACTGTTTTTT.

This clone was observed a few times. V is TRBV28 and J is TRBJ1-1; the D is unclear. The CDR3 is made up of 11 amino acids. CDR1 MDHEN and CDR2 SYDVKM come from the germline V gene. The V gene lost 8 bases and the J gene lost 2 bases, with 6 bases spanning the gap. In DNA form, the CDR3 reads TGTGCCAGCGGACTTAACACTGAAGCTTTCTTT. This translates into CASGLNTEAFF.

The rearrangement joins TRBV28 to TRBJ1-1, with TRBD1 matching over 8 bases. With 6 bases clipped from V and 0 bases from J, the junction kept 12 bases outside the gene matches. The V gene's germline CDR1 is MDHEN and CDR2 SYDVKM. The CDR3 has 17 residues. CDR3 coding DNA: TGTGCCAGCAGCCCGGACAGGGCGCACCAGATGAACACTGAAGCTTTCTTT. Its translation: CASSPDRAHQMNTEAFF. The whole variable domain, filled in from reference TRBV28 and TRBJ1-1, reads DVKVTQSSRYLVKRTGEKVFLECVQDMDHENMFWYRQDPGLGLRLIYFSYDVKMKEKGDIPEGYSVSREKKERFSLILESASTNQTSMYLCASSPDRAHQMNTEAFFGQGTRLTVV.

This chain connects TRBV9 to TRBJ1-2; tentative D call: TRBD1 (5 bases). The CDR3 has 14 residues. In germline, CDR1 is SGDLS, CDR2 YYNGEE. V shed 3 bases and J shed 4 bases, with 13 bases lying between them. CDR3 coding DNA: TGTGCCAGCAGCGCCCCAGGGAACGGCTATGGCTACACCTTC. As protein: CASSAPGNGYGYTF.

CDR3: CASSQDRTSGGAGAKNIQYF. CDR3 in DNA: TGTGCCAGCAGCCAAGATCGCACTAGCGGGGGGGCGGGAGCCAAAAACATTCAGTACTTC. The rearrangement uses TRBV3-1 (or the pseudogene TRBV3-2) and TRBJ2-4; 13 bases map to TRBD2. Germline trimming cut 0 bases from V and 0 bases from J; bases unmatched to any gene: 8. Germline CDR1 is LGHDT and CDR2 is YNNKEL (reference sequence). This CDR3 comprises 20 residues.

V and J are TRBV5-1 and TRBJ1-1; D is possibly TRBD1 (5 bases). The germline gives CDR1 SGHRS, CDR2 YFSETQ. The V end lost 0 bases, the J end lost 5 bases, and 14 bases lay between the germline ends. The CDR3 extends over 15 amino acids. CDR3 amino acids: CASSLATGGSTEAFF. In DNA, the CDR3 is TGCGCCAGCAGCTTGGCCACGGGGGGGAGTACTGAAGCTTTCTTT.

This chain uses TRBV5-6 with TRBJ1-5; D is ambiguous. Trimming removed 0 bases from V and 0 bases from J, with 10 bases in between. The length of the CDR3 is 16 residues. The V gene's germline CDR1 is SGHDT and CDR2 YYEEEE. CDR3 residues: CASSLARQHSNQPQHF. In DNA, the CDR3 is TGTGCCAGCAGCTTGGCCCGACAACATAGCAATCAGCCCCAGCATTTT.

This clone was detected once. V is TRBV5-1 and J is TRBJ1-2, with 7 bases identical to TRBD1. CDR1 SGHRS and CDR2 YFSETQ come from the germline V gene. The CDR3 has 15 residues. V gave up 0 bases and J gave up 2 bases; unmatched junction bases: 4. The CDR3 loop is CASSLGQGGNYGYTF. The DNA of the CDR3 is TGCGCCAGCAGCTTGGGGCAGGGGGGAAACTATGGCTACACCTTC. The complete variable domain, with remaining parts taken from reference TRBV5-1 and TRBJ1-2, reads KAGVTQTPRYLIKTRGQQVTLSCSPISGHRSVSWYQQTPGQGLQFLFEYFSETQRNKGNFPGRFSGRQFSNSRSEMNVSTLELGDSALYLCASSLGQGGNYGYTFGSGTRLTVV.

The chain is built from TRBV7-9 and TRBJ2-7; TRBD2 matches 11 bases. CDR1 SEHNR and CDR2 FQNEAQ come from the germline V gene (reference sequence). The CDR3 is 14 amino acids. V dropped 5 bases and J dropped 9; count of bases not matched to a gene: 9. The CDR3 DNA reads TGTGCCAGCAGCAAACTAGCGGGGGTCCTCGGGCAGTACTTC. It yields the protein CASSKLAGVLGQYF.

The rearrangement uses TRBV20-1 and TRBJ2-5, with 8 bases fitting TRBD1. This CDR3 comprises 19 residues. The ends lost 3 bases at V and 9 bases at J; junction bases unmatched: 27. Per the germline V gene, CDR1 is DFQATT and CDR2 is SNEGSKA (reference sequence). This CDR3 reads CSASFRTGSGGWGPWAQYF. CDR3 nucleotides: TGCAGTGCTAGTTTCCGGACAGGGTCTGGTGGGTGGGGGCCGTGGGCCCAGTACTTC.

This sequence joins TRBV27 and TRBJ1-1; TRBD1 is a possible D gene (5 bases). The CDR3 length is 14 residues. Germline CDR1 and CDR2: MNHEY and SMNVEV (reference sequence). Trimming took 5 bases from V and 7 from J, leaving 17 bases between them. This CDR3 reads CASSPRGVGDEAFF. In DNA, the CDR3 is TGTGCCAGCAGTCCCCGCGGTGTAGGGGATGAAGCTTTCTTT.

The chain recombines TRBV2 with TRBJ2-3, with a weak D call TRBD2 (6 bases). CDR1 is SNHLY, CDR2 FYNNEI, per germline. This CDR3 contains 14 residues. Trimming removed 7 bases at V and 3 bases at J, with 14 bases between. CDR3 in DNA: TGTGCCAGCACCGTCAGCGGGTCAACAGATACGCAGTATTTT. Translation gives CASTVSGSTDTQYF.

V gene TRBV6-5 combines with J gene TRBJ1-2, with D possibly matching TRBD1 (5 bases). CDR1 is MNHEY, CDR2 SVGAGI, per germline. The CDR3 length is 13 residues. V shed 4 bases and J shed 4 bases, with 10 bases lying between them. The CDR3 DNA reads TGTGCCAGCAGTTTGGCACAGGCCTATGGCTACACCTTC. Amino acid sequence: CASSLAQAYGYTF.

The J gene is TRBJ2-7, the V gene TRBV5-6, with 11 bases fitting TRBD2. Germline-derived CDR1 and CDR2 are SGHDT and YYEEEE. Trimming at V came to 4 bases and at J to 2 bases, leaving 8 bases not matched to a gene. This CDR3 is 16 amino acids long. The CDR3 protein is CASSRASGRITYEQYF. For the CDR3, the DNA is TGTGCCAGCAGCCGGGCTAGCGGGAGGATAACCTACGAGCAGTACTTC.

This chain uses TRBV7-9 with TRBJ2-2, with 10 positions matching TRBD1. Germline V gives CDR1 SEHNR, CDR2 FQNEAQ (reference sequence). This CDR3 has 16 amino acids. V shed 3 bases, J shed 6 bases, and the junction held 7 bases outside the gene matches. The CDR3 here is CASSFIRTGGPGELFF. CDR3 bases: TGTGCCAGCAGCTTTATACGGACAGGGGGACCCGGGGAGCTGTTTTTT.

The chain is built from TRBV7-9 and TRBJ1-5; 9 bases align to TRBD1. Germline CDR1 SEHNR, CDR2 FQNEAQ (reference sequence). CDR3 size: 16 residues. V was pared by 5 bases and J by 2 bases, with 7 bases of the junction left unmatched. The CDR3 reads CASSRWTGDGNQPQHF. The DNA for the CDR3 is TGTGCCAGCAGCCGATGGACAGGGGATGGCAATCAGCCCCAGCATTTT.

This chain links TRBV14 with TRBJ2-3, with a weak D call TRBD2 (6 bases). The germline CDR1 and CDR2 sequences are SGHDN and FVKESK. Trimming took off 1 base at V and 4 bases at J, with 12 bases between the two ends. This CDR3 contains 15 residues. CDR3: CASSQVRGVPDTQYF. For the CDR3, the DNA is TGTGCCAGCAGCCAAGTGCGCGGGGTCCCAGATACGCAGTATTTT. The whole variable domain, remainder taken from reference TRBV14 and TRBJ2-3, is EAGVTQFPSHSVIEKGQTVTLRCDPISGHDNLYWYRRVMGKEIKFLLHFVKESKQDESGMPNNRFLAERTGGTYSTLKVQPAELEDSGVYFCASSQVRGVPDTQYFGPGTRLTVL.

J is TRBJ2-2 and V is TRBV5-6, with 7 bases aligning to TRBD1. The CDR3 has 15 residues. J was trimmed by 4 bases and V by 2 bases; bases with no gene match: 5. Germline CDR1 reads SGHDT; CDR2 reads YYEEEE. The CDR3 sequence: CASSFRDRATGELFF. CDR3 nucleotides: TGTGCCAGCAGCTTTAGAGACAGGGCCACCGGGGAGCTGTTTTTT.

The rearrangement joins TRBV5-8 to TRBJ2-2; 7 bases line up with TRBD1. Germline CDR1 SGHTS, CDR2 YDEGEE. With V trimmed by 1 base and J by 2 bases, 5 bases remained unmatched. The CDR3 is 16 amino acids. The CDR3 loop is CASSLWTGINTGELFF. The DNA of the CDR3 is TGTGCCAGCAGCTTGTGGACAGGTATCAACACCGGGGAGCTGTTTTTT.

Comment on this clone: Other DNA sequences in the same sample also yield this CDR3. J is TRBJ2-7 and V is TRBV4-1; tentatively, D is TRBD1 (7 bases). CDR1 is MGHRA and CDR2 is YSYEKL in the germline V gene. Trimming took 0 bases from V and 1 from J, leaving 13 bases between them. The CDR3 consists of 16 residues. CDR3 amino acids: CASSQDWPGGSYEQYF. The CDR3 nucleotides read TGCGCCAGCAGCCAAGATTGGCCAGGGGGGTCCTACGAGCAGTACTTC.

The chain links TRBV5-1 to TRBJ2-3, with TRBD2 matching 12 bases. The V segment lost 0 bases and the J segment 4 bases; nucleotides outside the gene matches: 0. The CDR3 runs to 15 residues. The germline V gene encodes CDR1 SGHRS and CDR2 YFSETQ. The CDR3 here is CASSLGLAGADTQYF. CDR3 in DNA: TGCGCCAGCAGCTTGGGACTAGCGGGAGCAGATACGCAGTATTTT.

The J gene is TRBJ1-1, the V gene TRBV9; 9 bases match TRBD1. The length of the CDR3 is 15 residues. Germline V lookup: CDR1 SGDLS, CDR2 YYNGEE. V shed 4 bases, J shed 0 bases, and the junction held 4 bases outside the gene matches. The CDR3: CASSTTGGMNTEAFF. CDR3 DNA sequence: TGTGCCAGCAGCACCACAGGGGGCATGAACACTGAAGCTTTCTTT.

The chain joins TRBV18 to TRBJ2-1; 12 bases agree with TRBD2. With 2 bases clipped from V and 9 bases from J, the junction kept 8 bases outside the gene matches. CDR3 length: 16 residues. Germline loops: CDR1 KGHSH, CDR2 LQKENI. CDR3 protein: CASSPRLAGGLTEQFF. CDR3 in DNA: TGTGCCAGCTCACCAAGGCTAGCGGGAGGGCTCACTGAGCAGTTCTTC.